Below, one T cell receptor beta chain is given with its context. Its antigen is not known. Employing constant-segment primers, 5'RACE generated TCR alpha and TCR beta cDNA libraries bearing sample barcodes and UMIs. Using its own MiXCR run on the 5' RACE reads, TCRdb lists one record per CDR3 protein. The sample yields more than 300,000 distinct CDR3 sequences, under 25% seen once. The sample comes from a study of T-cell memory formation after mild COVID-19. Points from the study as a whole: Memory sampled before infection contained some responding clones, suggesting cross-reactive memory joined. Whether second-wave clones peaking at day 37 were SARS-CoV-2 specific went unconfirmed.

The material sequenced was PBMCs or a T cell subset sorted from them (not recorded which). This TCR came from a young man who had mild COVID-19 (a few samples of this study predate the infection). Cell type and time point are not known.

CDR3 sequence (DNA): TGTGCCACCAGTGGAGGAGAGGGGTGGACAGATACGCAGTATTTT. Encoded protein: CATSGGEGWTDTQYF. This chain joins TRBV24-1 and TRBJ2-3; D could derive from TRBD1 or TRBD2 (5 bases each). The V and J ends lost 5 bases and 3 bases respectively, with 14 bases between them. Germline assignment: CDR1 KGHDR and CDR2 SFDVKD. The CDR3 spans 15 residues.